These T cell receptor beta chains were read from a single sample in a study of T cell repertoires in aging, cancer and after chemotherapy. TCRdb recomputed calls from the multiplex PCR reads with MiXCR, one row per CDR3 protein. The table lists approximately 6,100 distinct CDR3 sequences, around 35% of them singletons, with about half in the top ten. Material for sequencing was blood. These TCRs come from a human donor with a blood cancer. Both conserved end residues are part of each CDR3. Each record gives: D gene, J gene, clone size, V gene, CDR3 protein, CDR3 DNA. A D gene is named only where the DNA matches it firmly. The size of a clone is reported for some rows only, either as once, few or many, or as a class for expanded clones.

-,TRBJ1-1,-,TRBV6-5,CASSYLRGQMAFF,TGTGCCAGCAGTTACCTCCGGGGGCAAATGGCTTTCTTT
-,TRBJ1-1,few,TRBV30,CAWSVEHQAFF,TGTGCCTGGAGTGTGGAGCACCAAGCTTTCTTT
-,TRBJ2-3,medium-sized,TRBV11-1,CASSLAWGPTDTQYF,TGTGCCAGCAGCTTAGCATGGGGCCCCACAGATACGCAGTATTTT
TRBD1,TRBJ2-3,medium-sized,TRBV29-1,CSVWTGNTDTQYF,TGCAGCGTTTGGACAGGGAACACAGATACGCAGTATTTT
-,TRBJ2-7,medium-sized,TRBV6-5,CASSYSSRRRSYEQYF,TGTGCCAGCAGTTACTCGAGCCGCCGTCGGTCCTACGAGCAGTACTTC
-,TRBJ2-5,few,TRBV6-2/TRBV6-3,CASRIGQWETQYF,TGTGCCAGCAGGATTGGACAGTGGGAGACCCAGTACTTC
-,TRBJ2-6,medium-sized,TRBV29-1,CSVDWGTGANVLTF,TGCAGCGTTGATTGGGGCACAGGGGCCAACGTCCTGACTTTC
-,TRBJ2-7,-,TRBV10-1,CASSEGGPSYEQYF,TGCGCCAGCAGTGAAGGAGGGCCCTCCTACGAGCAGTACTTC
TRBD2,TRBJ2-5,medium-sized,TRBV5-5,CASSLEASGRAGETQYF,TGTGCCAGCAGCTTGGAGGCTAGCGGGAGGGCCGGGGAGACCCAGTACTTC
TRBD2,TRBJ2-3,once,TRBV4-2,CASSQDLQREGNTQYF,TGCGCCAGCAGCCAAGATCTGCAGCGGGAGGGGAATACGCAGTATTTT
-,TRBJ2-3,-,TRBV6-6,CASSGYSTDTQYF,TGTGCCAGCAGCGGTTACAGCACAGATACGCAGTATTTT
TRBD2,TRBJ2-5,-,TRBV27,CASSRGAGGLTKETQYF,TGTGCCAGCAGCCGCGGAGCGGGAGGACTGACTAAAGAGACCCAGTACTTC
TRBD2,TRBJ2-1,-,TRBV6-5,CASSHGGSGRGNEQFF,TGTGCCAGCAGTCACGGGGGTAGCGGGAGGGGCAATGAGCAGTTCTTC
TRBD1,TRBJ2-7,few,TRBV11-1,CASSPRTGGIEQYF,TGTGCCAGCAGCCCCCGGACAGGGGGCATCGAGCAGTACTTC
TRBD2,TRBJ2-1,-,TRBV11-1,CASSTRLAGGNGQFF,TGTGCCAGCAGCACCCGACTAGCGGGAGGGAATGGGCAGTTCTTC
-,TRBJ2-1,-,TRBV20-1,CSATRGAPYNEQFF,TGCAGTGCCACACGCGGGGCCCCCTACAATGAGCAGTTCTTC
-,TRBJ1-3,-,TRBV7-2,CASSSRPRASGNTIYF,TGTGCCAGCAGCTCCCGACCGAGAGCCTCTGGAAACACCATATATTTT
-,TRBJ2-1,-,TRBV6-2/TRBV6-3,CASSPSLGTSSYNEQFF,TGTGCCAGCAGTCCCTCACTAGGAACAAGCTCCTACAATGAGCAGTTCTTC
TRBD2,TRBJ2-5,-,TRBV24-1,CATSDQKGLAGGPKETQYF,TGTGCCACCAGTGATCAAAAGGGACTAGCGGGAGGGCCCAAGGAGACCCAGTACTTC
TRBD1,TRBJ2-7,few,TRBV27,CASSLQGGDSYEQYF,TGTGCCAGCAGTTTGCAAGGGGGCGATTCCTACGAGCAGTACTTC
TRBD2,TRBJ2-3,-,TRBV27,CASSSPRTSGNTDTQYF,TGTGCCAGCAGTTCCCCTCGGACTAGCGGGAACACAGATACGCAGTATTTT
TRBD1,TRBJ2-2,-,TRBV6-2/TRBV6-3,CASSYITGDTGELFF,TGTGCCAGCAGTTACATAACAGGGGATACCGGGGAGCTGTTTTTT
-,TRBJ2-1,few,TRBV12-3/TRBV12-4,CASSFLPNHNNEQFF,TGTGCCAGCAGTTTCCTCCCCAACCACAACAATGAGCAGTTCTTC
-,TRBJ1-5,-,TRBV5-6,CASSPLGGNNQPQHF,TGTGCCAGCAGCCCCCTGGGTGGTAACAATCAGCCCCAGCATTTT
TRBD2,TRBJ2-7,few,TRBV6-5,CASSYSAGEVYEQYF,TGTGCCAGCAGTTACTCGGCGGGAGAGGTCTACGAGCAGTACTTC
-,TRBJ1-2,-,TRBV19,CASSIDRKADGYTF,TGTGCCAGTAGTATAGATCGGAAGGCGGATGGCTACACCTTC
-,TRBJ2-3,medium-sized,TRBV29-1,CSVGKGLGTDTQYF,TGCAGCGTTGGGAAGGGCTTGGGGACAGATACGCAGTATTTT
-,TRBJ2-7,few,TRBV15,CATSRDSGTTYEQYF,TGTGCCACCAGCAGAGACTCCGGGACAACCTACGAGCAGTACTTC
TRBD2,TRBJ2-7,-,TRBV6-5,CASSVGLAGGEQYF,TGCGCCAGCAGTGTAGGACTAGCAGGAGGCGAGCAGTACTTC
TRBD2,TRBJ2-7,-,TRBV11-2,CASSDTSGIGEQYF,TGTGCCAGCAGCGACACTAGCGGGATTGGCGAGCAGTACTTC
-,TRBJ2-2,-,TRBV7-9,CANGNRVAGGELFF,TGTGCCAACGGAAACAGGGTAGCAGGCGGGGAGCTGTTTTTT
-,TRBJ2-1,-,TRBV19,CASSWGPHNEQFF,TGTGCCAGCTCCTGGGGGCCCCACAATGAGCAGTTCTTC
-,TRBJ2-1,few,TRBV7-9,CASTQRGTFTSRNEQFF,TGTGCCAGCACTCAAAGGGGAACGTTCACTTCGCGGAATGAGCAGTTCTTC
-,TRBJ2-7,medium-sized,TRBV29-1,CSVGLLAPGRYYEQYF,TGCAGCGTGGGGCTACTGGCGCCAGGTCGCTACTACGAGCAGTACTTC
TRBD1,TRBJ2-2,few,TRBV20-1,CSARGGGWNTGELFF,TGCAGTGCCAGAGGGGGCGGTTGGAACACCGGGGAGCTGTTTTTT
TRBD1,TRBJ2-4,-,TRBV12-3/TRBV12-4,CASRPGQGKNIQYF,TGTGCCAGCCGCCCGGGACAGGGTAAGAACATTCAGTACTTC
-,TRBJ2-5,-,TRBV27,CASSPRPWGTQYF,TGTGCCAGCAGTCCCCGGCCGTGGGGGACCCAGTACTTC
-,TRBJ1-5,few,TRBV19,CASSIGAPTGNQPQHF,TGTGCCAGTAGTATTGGGGCCCCAACGGGCAATCAGCCCCAGCATTTT
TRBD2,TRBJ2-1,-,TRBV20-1,CSARAELAAYNEQFF,TGCAGTGCTAGGGCCGAGCTAGCGGCTTACAATGAGCAGTTCTTC
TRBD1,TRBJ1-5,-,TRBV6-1,CASSERSRTGINQPQHF,TGTGCCAGCAGTGAAAGGTCCAGGACAGGGATTAATCAGCCCCAGCATTTT
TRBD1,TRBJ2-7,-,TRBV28,CASADRIYEQYF,TGTGCCTCCGCGGACAGGATCTACGAGCAGTACTTC
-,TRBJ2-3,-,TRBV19,CASSMGTLRTDTQYF,TGTGCCAGTAGTATGGGGACACTTCGCACAGATACGCAGTATTTT
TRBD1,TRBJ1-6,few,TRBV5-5,CASSLTGADNSPLHF,TGTGCCAGCAGCTTGACAGGGGCCGACAATTCACCCCTCCACTTT
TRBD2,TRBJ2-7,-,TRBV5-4,CASSSRGGATEQYF,TGTGCCAGCAGCTCGCGCGGGGGGGCTACCGAGCAGTACTTC
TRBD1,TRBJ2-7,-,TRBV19,CASSLGQDSTYEQYF,TGTGCCAGTAGTCTGGGACAGGATTCTACCTACGAGCAGTACTTC
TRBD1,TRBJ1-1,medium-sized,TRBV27,CASSPGQGVMNTEAFF,TGTGCCAGCAGTCCCGGACAGGGTGTTATGAACACTGAAGCTTTCTTT
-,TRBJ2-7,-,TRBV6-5,CASSYGRTYEQYF,TGTGCCAGCAGTTACGGACGAACCTACGAGCAGTACTTC
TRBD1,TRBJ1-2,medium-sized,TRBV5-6,CASSLRGTDTF,TGTGCCAGCAGCTTGAGGGGGACAGACACCTTC
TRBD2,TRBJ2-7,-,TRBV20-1,CSAIAGGTYEQYF,TGCAGTGCCATAGCGGGAGGCACCTACGAGCAGTACTTC
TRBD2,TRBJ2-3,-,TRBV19,CASSRREPLDTQYF,TGTGCCAGTAGTCGGCGGGAGCCGCTCGATACGCAGTATTTT
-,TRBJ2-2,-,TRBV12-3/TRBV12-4,CARSPDRNTGELFF,TGTGCCAGAAGTCCCGACAGAAACACCGGGGAGCTGTTTTTT
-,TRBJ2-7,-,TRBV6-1,CASRVHEQYF,TGTGCCAGCAGGGTCCACGAGCAGTACTTC
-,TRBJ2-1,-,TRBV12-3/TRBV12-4,CASSKTPRGPAEALEQFF,TGTGCCAGCAGCAAAACCCCCCGAGGACCCGCCGAGGCTTTGGAGCAGTTCTTC
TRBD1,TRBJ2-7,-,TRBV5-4,CASSLGGTGGYEQYF,TGCGCCAGCAGCTTGGGGGGGACAGGGGGGTACGAGCAGTACTTC
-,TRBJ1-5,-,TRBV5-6,CASSLFLRRGGNQPQHF,TGTGCCAGCAGCTTGTTCCTCCGGAGAGGGGGGAATCAGCCCCAGCATTTT
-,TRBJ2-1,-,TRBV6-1,CASSDHSSRNEQFF,TGTGCCAGCAGTGACCATAGTTCACGGAATGAGCAGTTCTTC
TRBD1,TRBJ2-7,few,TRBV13,CASSSGQGAYEQYF,TGTGCCAGCAGCTCGGGACAGGGGGCATACGAGCAGTACTTC
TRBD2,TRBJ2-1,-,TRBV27,CASSLTPLAGVNEQFF,TGTGCCAGCAGTTTGACCCCACTAGCGGGAGTTAATGAGCAGTTCTTC
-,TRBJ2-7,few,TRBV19,CASSGQGYYEQYF,TGTGCCAGTAGTGGGCAGGGATACTACGAGCAGTACTTC